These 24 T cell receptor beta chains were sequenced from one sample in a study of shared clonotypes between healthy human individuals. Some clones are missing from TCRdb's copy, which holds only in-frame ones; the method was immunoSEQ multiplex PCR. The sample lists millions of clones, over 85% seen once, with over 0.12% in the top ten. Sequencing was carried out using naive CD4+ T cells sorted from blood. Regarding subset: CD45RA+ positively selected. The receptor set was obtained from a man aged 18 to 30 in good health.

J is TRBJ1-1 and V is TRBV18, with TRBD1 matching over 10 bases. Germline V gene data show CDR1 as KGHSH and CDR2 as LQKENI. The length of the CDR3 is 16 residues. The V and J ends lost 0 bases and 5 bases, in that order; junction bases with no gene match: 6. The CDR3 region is CASSPPGQGYHTEAFF. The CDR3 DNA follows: TGTGCCAGCTCACCACCGGGACAGGGGTATCATACTGAAGCTTTCTTT. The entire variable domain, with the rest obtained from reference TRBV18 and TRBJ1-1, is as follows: NAGVMQNPRHLVRRRGQEARLRCSPMKGHSHVYWYRQLPEEGLKFMVYLQKENIIDESGMPKERFSAEFPKEGPSILRIQQVVRGDSAAYFCASSPPGQGYHTEAFFGQGTRLTVV.

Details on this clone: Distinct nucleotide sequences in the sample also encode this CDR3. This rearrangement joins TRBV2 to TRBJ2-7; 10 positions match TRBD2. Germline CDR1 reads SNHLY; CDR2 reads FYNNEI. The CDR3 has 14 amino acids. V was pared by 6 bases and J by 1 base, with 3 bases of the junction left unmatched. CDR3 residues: CASRASGGSYEQYF. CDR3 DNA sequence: TGTGCCAGCAGGGCTAGCGGGGGATCCTACGAGCAGTACTTC. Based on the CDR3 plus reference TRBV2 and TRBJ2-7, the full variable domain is EPEVTQTPSHQVTQMGQEVILRCVPISNHLYFYWYRQILGQKVEFLVSFYNNEISEKSEIFDDQFSVERPDGSNFTLKIRSTKLEDSAMYFCASRASGGSYEQYFGPGTRLTVT.

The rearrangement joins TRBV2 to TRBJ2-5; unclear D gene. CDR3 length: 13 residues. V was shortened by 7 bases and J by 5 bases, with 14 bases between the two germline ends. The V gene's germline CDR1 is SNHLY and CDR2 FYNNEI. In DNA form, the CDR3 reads TGTGCCAGCACCGCAGGCCACCGGGAGACCCAGTACTTC. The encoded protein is CASTAGHRETQYF.

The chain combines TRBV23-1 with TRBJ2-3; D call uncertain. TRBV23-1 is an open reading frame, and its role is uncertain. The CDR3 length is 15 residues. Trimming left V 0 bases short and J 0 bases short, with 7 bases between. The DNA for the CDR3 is TGCGCCAGCAGTCAATCGTCGGCTAGCACAGATACGCAGTATTTT. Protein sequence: CASSQSSASTDTQYF.

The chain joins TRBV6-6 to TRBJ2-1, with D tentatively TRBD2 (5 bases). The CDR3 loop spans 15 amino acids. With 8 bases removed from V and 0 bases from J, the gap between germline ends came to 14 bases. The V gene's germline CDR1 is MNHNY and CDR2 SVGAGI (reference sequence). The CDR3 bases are TGTGCCAGCTGGAAGAGCGGAGCCTCCTACAATGAGCAGTTCTTC. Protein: CASWKSGASYNEQFF.

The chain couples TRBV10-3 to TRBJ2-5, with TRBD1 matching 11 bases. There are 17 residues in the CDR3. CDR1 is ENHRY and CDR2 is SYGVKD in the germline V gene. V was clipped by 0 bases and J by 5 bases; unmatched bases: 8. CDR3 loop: CAISESFGQGARETQYF. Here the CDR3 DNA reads TGTGCCATCAGTGAGTCTTTCGGACAGGGGGCTAGGGAGACCCAGTACTTC.

CDR3 coding DNA: TGTGCCAGTAGACCAGGGACAGGGGCTCCTTACGAGCAGTACTTC. This encodes CASRPGTGAPYEQYF. The V call is TRBV19, the J call TRBJ2-7; TRBD1 agrees at 10 bases. Germline CDR1 is LNHDA and CDR2 is SQIVND (reference sequence). Germline trimming cut 6 bases from V and 4 bases from J; bases unmatched to any gene: 9. The CDR3 is 15 residues long.

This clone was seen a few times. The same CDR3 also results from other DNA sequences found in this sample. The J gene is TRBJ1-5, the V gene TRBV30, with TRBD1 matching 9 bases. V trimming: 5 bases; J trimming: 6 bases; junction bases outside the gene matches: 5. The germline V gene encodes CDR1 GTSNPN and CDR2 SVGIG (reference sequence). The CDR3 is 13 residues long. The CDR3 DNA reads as TGTGCCTGGTCAACAGGGGGCGGTCAGCCCCAGCATTTT. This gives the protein CAWSTGGGQPQHF.

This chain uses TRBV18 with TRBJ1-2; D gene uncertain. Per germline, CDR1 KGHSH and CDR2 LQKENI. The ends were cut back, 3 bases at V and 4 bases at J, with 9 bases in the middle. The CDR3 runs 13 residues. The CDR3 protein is CASSPTARYGYTF. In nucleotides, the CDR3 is TGTGCCAGCTCACCTACAGCGCGCTATGGCTACACCTTC. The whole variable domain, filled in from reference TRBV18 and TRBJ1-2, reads NAGVMQNPRHLVRRRGQEARLRCSPMKGHSHVYWYRQLPEEGLKFMVYLQKENIIDESGMPKERFSAEFPKEGPSILRIQQVVRGDSAAYFCASSPTARYGYTFGSGTRLTVV.

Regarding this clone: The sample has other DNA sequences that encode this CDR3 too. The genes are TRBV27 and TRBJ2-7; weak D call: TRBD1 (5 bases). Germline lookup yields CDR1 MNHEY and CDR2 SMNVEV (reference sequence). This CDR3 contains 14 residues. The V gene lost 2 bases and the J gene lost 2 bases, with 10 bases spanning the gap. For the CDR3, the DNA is TGTGCCAGCAGTTTAGGGCAGGGCACCTACGAGCAGTACTTC. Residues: CASSLGQGTYEQYF.

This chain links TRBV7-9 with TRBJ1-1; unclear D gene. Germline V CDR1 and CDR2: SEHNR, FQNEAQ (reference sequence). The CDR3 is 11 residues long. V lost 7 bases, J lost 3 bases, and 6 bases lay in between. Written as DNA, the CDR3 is TGTGCCAGCACCGTCTACACTGAAGCTTTCTTT. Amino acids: CASTVYTEAFF.

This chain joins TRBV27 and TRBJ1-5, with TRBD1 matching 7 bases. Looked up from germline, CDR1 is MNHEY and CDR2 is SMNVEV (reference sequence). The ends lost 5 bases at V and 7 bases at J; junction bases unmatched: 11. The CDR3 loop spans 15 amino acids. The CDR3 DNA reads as TGTGCCAGCAGTCCATACCCTACAGGGGCCCAGCCCCAGCATTTT. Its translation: CASSPYPTGAQPQHF.

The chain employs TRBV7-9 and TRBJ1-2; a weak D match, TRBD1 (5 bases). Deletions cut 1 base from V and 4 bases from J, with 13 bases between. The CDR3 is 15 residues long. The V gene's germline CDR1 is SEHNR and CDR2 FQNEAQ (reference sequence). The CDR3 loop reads CASSLESGISYGYTF. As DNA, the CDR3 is TGTGCCAGCAGCTTAGAGTCAGGGATATCCTATGGCTACACCTTC.

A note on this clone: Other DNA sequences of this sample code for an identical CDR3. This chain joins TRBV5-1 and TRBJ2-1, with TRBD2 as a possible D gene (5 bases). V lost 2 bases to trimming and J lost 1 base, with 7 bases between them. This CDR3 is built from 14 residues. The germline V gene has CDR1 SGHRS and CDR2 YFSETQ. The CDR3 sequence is CASSFGESYNEQFF. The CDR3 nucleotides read TGCGCCAGCAGCTTTGGGGAGTCCTACAATGAGCAGTTCTTC.

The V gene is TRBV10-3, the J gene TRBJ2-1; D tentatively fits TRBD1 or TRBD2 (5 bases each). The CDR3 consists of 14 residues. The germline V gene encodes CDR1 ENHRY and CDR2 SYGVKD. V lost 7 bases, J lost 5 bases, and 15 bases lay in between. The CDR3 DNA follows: TGTGCCATCAAGGGGAACGAGCGGCACAATGAGCAGTTCTTC. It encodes CAIKGNERHNEQFF.

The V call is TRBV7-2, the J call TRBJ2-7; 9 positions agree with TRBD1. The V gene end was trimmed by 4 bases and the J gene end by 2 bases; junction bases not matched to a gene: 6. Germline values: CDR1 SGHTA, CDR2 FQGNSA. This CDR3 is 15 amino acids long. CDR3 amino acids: CASSSGQGRTYEQYF. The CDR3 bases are TGTGCCAGCAGCTCTGGACAGGGGAGGACCTACGAGCAGTACTTC. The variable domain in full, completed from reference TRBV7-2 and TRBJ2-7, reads GAGVSQSPSNKVTEKGKDVELRCDPISGHTALYWYRQSLGQGLEFLIYFQGNSAPDKSGLPSDRFSAERTGGSVSTLTIQRTQQEDSAVYLCASSSGQGRTYEQYFGPGTRLTVT.

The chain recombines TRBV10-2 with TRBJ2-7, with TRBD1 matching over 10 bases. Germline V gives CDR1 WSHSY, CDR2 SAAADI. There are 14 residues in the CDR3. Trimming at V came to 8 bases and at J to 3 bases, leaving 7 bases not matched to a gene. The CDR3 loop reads CASWSGTGVYEQYF. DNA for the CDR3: TGCGCCAGCTGGTCCGGGACAGGGGTCTACGAGCAGTACTTC.

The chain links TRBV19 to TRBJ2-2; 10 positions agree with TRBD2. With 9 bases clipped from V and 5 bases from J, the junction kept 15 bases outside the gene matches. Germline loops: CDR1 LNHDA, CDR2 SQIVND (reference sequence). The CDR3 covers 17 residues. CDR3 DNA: TGTGCCAGCGGACTAGCGGCAATCAGAGGAGAGACCGGGGAGCTGTTTTTT. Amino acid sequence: CASGLAAIRGETGELFF.

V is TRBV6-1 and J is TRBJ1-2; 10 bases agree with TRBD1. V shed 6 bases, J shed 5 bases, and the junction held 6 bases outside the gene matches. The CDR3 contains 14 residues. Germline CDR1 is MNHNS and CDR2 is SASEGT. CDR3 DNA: TGTGCCAGCAGCTGGGACAGGGGAGGATATGGCTACACCTTC. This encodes CASSWDRGGYGYTF.

The CDR3 coding sequence is TGTGCCAGCAGCTTGGTTGGTACGGGAAGGTACTACGAGCAGTACTTC. This translates into CASSLVGTGRYYEQYF. V usage is TRBV5-4 and J usage is TRBJ2-5, with TRBD2 as a possible D gene (5 bases). The DNA end is more similar to TRBJ2-7, so the J call may be wrong. This CDR3 spans 16 amino acids. Germline values: CDR1 SGHNT, CDR2 YYREEE (reference sequence).

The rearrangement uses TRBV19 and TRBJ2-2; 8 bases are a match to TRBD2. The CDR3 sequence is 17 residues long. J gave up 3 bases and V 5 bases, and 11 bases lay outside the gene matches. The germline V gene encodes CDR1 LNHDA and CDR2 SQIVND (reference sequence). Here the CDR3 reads CASSAAGGRLHTGELFF. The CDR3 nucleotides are TGTGCCAGTAGTGCCGCCGGCGGGAGGCTTCACACCGGGGAGCTGTTTTTT.

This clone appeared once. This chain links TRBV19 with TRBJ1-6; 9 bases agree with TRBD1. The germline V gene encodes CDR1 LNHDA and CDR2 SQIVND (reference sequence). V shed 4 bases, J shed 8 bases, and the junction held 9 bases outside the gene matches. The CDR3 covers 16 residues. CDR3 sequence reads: CASSNRGRLEYSPLHF. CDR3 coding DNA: TGTGCCAGTAGTAACAGGGGGCGCCTAGAGTATTCACCCCTCCACTTT.

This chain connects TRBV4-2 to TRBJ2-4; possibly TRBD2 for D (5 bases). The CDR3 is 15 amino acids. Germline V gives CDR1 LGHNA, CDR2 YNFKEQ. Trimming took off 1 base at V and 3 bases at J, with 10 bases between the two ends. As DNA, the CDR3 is TGTGCCAGCAGCCAAGTCGGGGTTGGCAAAAACATTCAGTACTTC. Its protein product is CASSQVGVGKNIQYF.

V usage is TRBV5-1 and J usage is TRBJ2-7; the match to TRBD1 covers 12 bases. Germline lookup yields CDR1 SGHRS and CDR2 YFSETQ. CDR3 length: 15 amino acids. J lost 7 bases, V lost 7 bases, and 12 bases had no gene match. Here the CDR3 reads CASRPTGTGGEEQYF. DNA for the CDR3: TGCGCCAGCCGGCCTACCGGGACAGGGGGCGAGGAGCAGTACTTC.